This entry concerns a single T cell receptor beta chain. The antigen is not known. The V end lost 2 bases, the J end lost 5 bases, and 13 bases lay between the germline ends. Germline CDR1 reads DFQATT; CDR2 reads SNEGSKA (reference sequence). This CDR3 has 14 residues. The data belong to a study of CD8+CD57+ T cells in acquired aplastic anemia. About the research overall: Yields of DNA that came from sorted CD4+ and CD8+ cells averaged roughly 3.2 ug. Overall study findings and caveats: Researchers report that around 29 CD8+ CDR3 sequences appeared in both patients and controls.

Investigators profiled TCR beta VDJ and CDR3 from genomic DNA template. TCRdb analysed the reads with MiXCR anew, one entry per CDR3 protein. Of about 190,000 distinct CDR3 sequences listed, approximately 49% were seen once; the top ten hold approximately 15%. The sequencing input was sorted CD4+, CD8+, or CD8+CD57+ T cells (not recorded which) from PBMCs. The rearrangement uses TRBV20-1 and TRBJ1-5, with unresolved D. The sequence was obtained from a human donor in good health, serving as a control. CDR3 protein: CSARRRVGDQPQHF. The CDR3 coding sequence is TGCAGTGCTAGACGCCGGGTGGGAGATCAGCCCCAGCATTTT.